This T cell receptor beta chain appears in the sequencing data of a study of blood T cell repertoires in COVID-19. About the research overall: Sites in the United States, Italy and Spain provided acute and convalescent COVID-19 samples. The cDNA or gDNA used as material had been derived from T cells, B-cell-depleted T cells, or PBMCs.

Germline V gene lookup returns CDR1 SGHTA and CDR2 FQGNSA. The V and J ends lost 5 bases and 3 bases, in that order; junction bases with no gene match: 10. This CDR3 spans 16 amino acids. Original processing notes: Amplification of reference gene primers provided the estimated nucleated cell counts. Method: immunoSEQ multiplex PCR; TCRdb's copy keeps in-frame clones and lacks some. That table furnishes V, J and clone size, whereas the DNA furnished D and trimming. The sample yields more than 200,000 clones, roughly 84% seen once. The source of this sequence is a man in his forties with acute or convalescent COVID-19. The V call is TRBV7-2, the J call TRBJ1-5; TRBD1 agrees at 7 bases. Material: peripheral blood. CDR3 sequence: CASSPSGTVINQPQHF. The CDR3 bases are TGTGCCAGCAGCCCATCCGGGACAGTGATCAATCAGCCCCAGCATTTT.